The T cell receptor (beta chain) described here comes from a study of shared clonotypes between healthy human individuals. The CDR3 contains 11 residues. Germline CDR1 reads MNHEY; CDR2 reads SVGAGI. The V end lost 5 bases, the J end lost 3 bases, and 4 bases lay between the germline ends. The method was immunoSEQ multiplex PCR; TCRdb's version includes in-frame clones alone and lacks a portion of them. Of 100,000 or so clones listed, roughly 45% are singletons. The source of this sequence is a middle-aged woman in good health. Some clones in this sample may be carry-over from other donors' samples. This chain joins TRBV6-5 and TRBJ1-1; no clear D. The sample comprised PBMCs. The CDR3 DNA is TGTGCCAGCAGTCGGGACACTGAAGCTTTCTTT. As protein: CASSRDTEAFF.